This TCR beta chain was documented in a study of blood T cell repertoires in COVID-19. Study-wide context: PBMCs, B-cell-depleted T cells, or T cells were the source of the cDNA or gDNA that made up the material.

Sequencing was performed with immunoSEQ multiplex PCR; in TCRdb, only in-frame clones are kept and a portion is missing. The table records approximately 75,000 clones, 65% to 90% of them present only once. The ends lost 4 bases at V and 0 bases at J; junction bases unmatched: 3. CDR3 length equals 15 residues. CDR1 is SGHTA and CDR2 is FQGNSA in the germline V gene. This clonotype was obtained from a man older than 75 with COVID-19, enrolled during active disease. The chain carries TRBV7-2 and TRBJ1-2; 9 nucleotides align to TRBD1. Sequenced: peripheral blood. The CDR3 DNA is TGTGCCAGCAGCTCTCGGACAGGGGCTAACTATGGCTACACCTTC. It encodes CASSSRTGANYGYTF.